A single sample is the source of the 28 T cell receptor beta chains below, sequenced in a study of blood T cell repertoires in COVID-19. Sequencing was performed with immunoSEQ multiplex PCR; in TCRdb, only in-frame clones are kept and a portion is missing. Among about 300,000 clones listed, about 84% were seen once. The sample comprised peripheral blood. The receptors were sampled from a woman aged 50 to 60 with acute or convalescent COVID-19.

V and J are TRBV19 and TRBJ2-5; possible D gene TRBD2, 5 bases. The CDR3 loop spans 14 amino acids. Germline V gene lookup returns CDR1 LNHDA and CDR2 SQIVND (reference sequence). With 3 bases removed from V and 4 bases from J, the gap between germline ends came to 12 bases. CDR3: CASSINRGPETQYF. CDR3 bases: TGTGCCAGTAGTATTAATCGGGGTCCAGAGACCCAGTACTTC.

CDR3 sequence: CASSRDSQPQHF. In DNA form, the CDR3 reads TGTGCCAGCAGTCGGGACTCCCAGCCCCAGCATTTT. The rearrangement links TRBV2 to TRBJ1-5, with D tentatively TRBD1 (5 bases). Germline V lookup: CDR1 SNHLY, CDR2 FYNNEI. This CDR3 has 12 amino acids. Trimming removed 5 bases from V and 7 bases from J, with 9 bases in between. Looking up the rest from reference TRBV2 and TRBJ1-5 gives the full variable domain: EPEVTQTPSHQVTQMGQEVILRCVPISNHLYFYWYRQILGQKVEFLVSFYNNEISEKSEIFDDQFSVERPDGSNFTLKIRSTKLEDSAMYFCASSRDSQPQHFGDGTRLSIL.

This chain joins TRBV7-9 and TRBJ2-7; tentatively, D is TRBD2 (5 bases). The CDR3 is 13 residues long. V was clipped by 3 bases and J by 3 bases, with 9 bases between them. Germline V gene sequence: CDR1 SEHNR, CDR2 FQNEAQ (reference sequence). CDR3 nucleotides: TGTGCCAGCAGCTTCGGACTGCACTACGAGCAGTACTTC. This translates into CASSFGLHYEQYF.

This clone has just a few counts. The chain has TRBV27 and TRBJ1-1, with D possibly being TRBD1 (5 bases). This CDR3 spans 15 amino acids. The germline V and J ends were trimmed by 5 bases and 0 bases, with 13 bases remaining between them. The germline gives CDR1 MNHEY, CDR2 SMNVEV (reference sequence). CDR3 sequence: CASSPADILNTEAFF. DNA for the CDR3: TGTGCCAGCAGTCCGGCGGACATACTGAACACTGAAGCTTTCTTT.

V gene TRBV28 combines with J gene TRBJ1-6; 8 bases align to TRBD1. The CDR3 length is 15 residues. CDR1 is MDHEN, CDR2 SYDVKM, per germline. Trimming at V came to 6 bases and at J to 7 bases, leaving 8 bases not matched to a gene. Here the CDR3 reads CASSPQGEGNSPLHF. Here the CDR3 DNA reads TGTGCCAGCAGCCCACAGGGGGAGGGCAATTCACCCCTCCACTTT.

The CDR3 sequence: CASTLAGSGELFF. The CDR3, as DNA: TGTGCCAGCACCCTAGCGGGATCCGGGGAGCTGTTTTTT. The genes are TRBV6-6 and TRBJ2-2; 9 nucleotides line up with TRBD2. V shed 7 bases and J 6 bases; nucleotides not matched to a gene: 3. The CDR3 loop spans 13 amino acids. The V gene's germline CDR1 is MNHNY and CDR2 SVGAGI (reference sequence).

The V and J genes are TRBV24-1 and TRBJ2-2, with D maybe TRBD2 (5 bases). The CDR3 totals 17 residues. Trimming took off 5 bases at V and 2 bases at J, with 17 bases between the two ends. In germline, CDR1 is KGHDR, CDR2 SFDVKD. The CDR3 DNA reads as TGTGCCACCAGTGCATGGACCCGTGGGAGCAACACCGGGGAGCTGTTTTTT. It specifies CATSAWTRGSNTGELFF.

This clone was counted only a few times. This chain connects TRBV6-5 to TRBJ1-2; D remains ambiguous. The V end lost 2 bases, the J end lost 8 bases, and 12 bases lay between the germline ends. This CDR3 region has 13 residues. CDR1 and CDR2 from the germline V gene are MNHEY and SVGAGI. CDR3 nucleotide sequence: TGTGCCAGCAGTTACCAGGTCGGTGGGGGCTACACCTTC. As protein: CASSYQVGGGYTF.

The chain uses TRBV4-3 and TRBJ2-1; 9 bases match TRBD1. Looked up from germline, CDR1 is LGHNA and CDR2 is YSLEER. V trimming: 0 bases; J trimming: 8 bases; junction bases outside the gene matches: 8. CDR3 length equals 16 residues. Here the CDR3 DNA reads TGCGCCAGCAGCCAAGATTGGGGACAGGGTGTCGATGAGCAGTTCTTC. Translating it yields CASSQDWGQGVDEQFF.

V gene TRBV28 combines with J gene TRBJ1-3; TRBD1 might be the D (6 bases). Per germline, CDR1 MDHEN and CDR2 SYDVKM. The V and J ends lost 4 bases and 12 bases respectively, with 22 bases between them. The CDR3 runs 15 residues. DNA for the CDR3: TGTGCCAGCAGTTCCACAGGGTCCACCGCCCAAGGCATATATTTT. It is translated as CASSSTGSTAQGIYF. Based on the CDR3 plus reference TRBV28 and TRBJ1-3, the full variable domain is DVKVTQSSRYLVKRTGEKVFLECVQDMDHENMFWYRQDPGLGLRLIYFSYDVKMKEKGDIPEGYSVSREKKERFSLILESASTNQTSMYLCASSSTGSTAQGIYFGEGSWLTVV.

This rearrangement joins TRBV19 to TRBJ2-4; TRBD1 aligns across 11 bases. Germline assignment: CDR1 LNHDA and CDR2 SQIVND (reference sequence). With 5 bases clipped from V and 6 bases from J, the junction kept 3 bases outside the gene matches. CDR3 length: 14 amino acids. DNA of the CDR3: TGTGCCAGTAGTCCTGGGACAGGGGGAAACATTCAGTACTTC. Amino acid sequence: CASSPGTGGNIQYF.

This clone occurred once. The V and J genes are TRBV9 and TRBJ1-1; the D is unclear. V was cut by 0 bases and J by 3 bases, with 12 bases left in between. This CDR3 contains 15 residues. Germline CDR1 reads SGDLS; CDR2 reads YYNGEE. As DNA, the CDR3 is TGTGCCAGCAGCGTAGCTCCCGGGTTGGACACTGAAGCTTTCTTT. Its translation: CASSVAPGLDTEAFF.

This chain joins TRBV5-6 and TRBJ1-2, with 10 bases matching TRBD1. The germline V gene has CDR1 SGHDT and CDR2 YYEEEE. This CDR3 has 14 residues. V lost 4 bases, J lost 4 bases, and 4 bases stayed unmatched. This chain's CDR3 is CASSRQGASYGYTF. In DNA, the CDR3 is TGTGCCAGCAGCAGACAGGGGGCAAGCTATGGCTACACCTTC.

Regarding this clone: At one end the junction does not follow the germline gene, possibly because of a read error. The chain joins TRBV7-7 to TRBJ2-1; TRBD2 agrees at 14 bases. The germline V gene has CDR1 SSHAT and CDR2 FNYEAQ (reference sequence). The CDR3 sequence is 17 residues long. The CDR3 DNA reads TGTGCTAGCAGCTTAGCCTCGGGACTAGCGGGAGTCGGGGAGCAGTTCTTC. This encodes CASSLASGLAGVGEQFF.

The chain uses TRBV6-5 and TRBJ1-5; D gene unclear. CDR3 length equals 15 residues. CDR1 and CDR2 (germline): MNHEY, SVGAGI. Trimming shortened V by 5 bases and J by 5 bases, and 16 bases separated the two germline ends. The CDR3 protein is CASSPAGGRDQPQHF. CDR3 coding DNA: TGTGCCAGCAGTCCCGCGGGCGGCCGGGATCAGCCCCAGCATTTT.

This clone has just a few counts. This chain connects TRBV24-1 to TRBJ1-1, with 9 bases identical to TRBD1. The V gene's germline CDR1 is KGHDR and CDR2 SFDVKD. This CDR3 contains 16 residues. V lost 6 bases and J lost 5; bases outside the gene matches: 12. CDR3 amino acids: CATSPPPGQGGTEAFF. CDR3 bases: TGTGCCACCAGTCCCCCCCCGGGACAGGGTGGTACTGAAGCTTTCTTT.

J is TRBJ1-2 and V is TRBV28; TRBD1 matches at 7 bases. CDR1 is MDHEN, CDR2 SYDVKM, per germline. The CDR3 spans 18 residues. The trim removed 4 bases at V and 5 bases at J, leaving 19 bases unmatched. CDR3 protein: CASSWEEGAATIGYGYTF. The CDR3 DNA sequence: TGTGCCAGCAGTTGGGAGGAGGGGGCGGCTACCATTGGGTATGGCTACACCTTC.

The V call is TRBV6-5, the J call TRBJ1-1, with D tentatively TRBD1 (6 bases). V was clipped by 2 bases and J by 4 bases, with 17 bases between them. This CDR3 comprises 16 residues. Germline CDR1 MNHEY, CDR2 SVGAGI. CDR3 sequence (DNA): TGTGCCAGCAGTTACCCAAGGGGGGGCGCGAGCACTGAAGCTTTCTTT. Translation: CASSYPRGGASTEAFF.

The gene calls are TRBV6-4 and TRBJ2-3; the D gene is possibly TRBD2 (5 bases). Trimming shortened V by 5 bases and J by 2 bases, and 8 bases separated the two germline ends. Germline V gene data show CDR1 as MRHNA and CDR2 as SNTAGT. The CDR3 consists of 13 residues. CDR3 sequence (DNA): TGTGCCAGCAGTAGCGGAGACACAGATACGCAGTATTTT. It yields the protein CASSSGDTDTQYF.

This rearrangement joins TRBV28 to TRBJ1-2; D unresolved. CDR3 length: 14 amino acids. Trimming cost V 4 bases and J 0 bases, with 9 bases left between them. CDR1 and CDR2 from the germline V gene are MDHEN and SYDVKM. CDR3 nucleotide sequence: TGTGCCAGCAGTTCCTTACCTACTAACTATGGCTACACCTTC. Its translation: CASSSLPTNYGYTF.

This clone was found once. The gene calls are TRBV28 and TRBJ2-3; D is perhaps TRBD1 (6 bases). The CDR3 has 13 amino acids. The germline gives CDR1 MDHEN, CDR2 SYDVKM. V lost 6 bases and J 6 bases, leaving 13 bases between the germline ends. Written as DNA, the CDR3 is TGTGCCAGCAGACAACAGGGAAGGGATACGCAGTATTTT. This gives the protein CASRQQGRDTQYF. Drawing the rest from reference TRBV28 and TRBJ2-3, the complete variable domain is DVKVTQSSRYLVKRTGEKVFLECVQDMDHENMFWYRQDPGLGLRLIYFSYDVKMKEKGDIPEGYSVSREKKERFSLILESASTNQTSMYLCASRQQGRDTQYFGPGTRLTVL.

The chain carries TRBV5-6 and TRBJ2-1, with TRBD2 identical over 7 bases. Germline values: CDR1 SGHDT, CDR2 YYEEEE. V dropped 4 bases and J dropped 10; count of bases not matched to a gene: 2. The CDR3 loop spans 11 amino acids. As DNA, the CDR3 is TGTGCCAGCAGCGGCGGGGGAGAGCAGTTCTTC. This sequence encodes CASSGGGEQFF.

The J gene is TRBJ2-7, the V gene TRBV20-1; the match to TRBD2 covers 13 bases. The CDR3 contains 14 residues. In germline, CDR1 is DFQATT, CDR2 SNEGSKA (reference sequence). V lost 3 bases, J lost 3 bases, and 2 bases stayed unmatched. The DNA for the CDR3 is TGCAGTGCTAGTCGGACTAGCGGGAGCTACGAGCAGTACTTC. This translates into CSASRTSGSYEQYF.

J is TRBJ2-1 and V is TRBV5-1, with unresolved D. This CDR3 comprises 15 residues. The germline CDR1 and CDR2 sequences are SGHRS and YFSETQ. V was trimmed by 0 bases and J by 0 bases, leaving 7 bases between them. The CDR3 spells CASSLASVSYNEQFF. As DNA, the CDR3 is TGCGCCAGCAGCTTGGCATCAGTCTCCTACAATGAGCAGTTCTTC.

CDR3 loop: CASSQALGGGLGNYGYTF. The CDR3 DNA reads as TGCGCCAGCAGCCAAGCCCTTGGGGGGGGCTTAGGGAACTATGGCTACACCTTC. The V gene is TRBV4-3, the J gene TRBJ1-2; tentatively, D is TRBD1 (6 bases). The V end was cut by 1 base, the J end by 2 bases, with 20 bases between. In germline, CDR1 is LGHNA, CDR2 YSLEER. The CDR3 covers 18 residues.

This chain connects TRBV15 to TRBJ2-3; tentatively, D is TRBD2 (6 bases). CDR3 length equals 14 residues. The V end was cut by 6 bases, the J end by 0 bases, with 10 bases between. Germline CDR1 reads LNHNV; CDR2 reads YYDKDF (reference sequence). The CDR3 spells CATRGGLSTDTQYF. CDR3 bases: TGTGCCACCAGGGGGGGACTGAGCACAGATACGCAGTATTTT. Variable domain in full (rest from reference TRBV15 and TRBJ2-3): DAMVIQNPRYQVTQFGKPVTLSCSQTLNHNVMYWYQQKSSQAPKLLFHYYDKDFNNEADTPDNFQSRRPNTSFCFLDIRSPGLGDTAMYLCATRGGLSTDTQYFGPGTRLTVL.

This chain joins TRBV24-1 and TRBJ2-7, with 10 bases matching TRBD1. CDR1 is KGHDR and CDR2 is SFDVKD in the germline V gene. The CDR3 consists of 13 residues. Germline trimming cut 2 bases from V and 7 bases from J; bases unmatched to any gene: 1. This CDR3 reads CATSDWTGGEQYF. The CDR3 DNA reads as TGTGCCACCAGTGATTGGACAGGGGGGGAGCAGTACTTC.

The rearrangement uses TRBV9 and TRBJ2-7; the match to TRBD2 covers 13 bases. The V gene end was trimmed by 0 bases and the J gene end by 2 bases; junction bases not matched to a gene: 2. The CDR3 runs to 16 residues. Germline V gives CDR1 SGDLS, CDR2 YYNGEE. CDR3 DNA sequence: TGTGCCAGCAGCGTAGATGGACTAGCGGGGGCCTACGAGCAGTACTTC. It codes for CASSVDGLAGAYEQYF.